The 23 T cell receptor beta chains reported below all come from one sample, sequenced in a study of T cell repertoires in aging, cancer and after chemotherapy. Multiplex touch-down PCR with TRB-A/B primers amplified rearranged V-D-J TRB sequences. TCRdb fed the multiplex PCR reads into MiXCR, producing one record per CDR3 protein. In the table there are about 13,000 distinct CDR3 sequences, less than 30% of which are singletons. TCR beta rearrangements were amplified from peripheral blood genomic DNA. The sequenced sample was blood. Every receptor here comes from a human donor in good health.

The rearrangement joins TRBV25-1 to TRBJ1-4; D is perhaps TRBD1 (5 bases). CDR1 is MGHDK and CDR2 is SYGVNS in the germline V gene. The CDR3 totals 15 residues. Trimming removed 1 base at V and 7 bases at J, with 13 bases between. CDR3 sequence: CASSEWLGVVEKLFF. Here the CDR3 DNA reads TGTGCCAGCAGTGAATGGCTGGGGGTTGTTGAAAAACTGTTTTTT.

This clonotype showed up just a few times. This sequence joins TRBV7-9 and TRBJ2-3; D is ambiguous. The germline V gene has CDR1 SEHNR and CDR2 FQNEAQ (reference sequence). Trimming removed 5 bases from V and 2 bases from J, with 5 bases in between. This CDR3 is built from 12 residues. The CDR3 sequence: CASSPTTDTQYF. The CDR3 DNA is TGTGCCAGCAGCCCCACCACAGATACGCAGTATTTT.

This clonotype has more than one count but fewer than ten. The chain combines TRBV6-2 or TRBV6-3 with TRBJ2-7, with 8 bases matching TRBD1. The CDR3 totals 13 residues. CDR1 and CDR2 (germline): MNHEY, SVGEGT. J gave up 2 bases and V 6 bases, and 3 bases lay outside the gene matches. Here the CDR3 DNA reads TGTGCCAGCAGAACAGGGGGACCCTACGAGCAGTACGTC. The encoded protein is CASRTGGPYEQYV.

The rearrangement links TRBV12-3 or TRBV12-4 to TRBJ2-2; TRBD1 matches 8 bases. The CDR3 is 15 amino acids. The trim removed 6 bases at V and 3 bases at J, leaving 6 bases unmatched. Written as DNA, the CDR3 is TGTGCCAGCAGGCCGGAACAGGGGGACACCGGGGAGCTGTTTTTT. This gives the protein CASRPEQGDTGELFF.

This clonotype was counted only a few times. V is TRBV5-4 and J is TRBJ2-7, with TRBD1 matching 11 bases. Germline CDR1 reads SGHNT; CDR2 reads YYREEE (reference sequence). The CDR3 has 13 residues. V lost 4 bases and J lost 7; bases outside the gene matches: 4. The CDR3 loop reads CASSLGTGGEQYF. The CDR3, as DNA: TGTGCCAGCAGCCTTGGGACAGGGGGGGAGCAGTACTTC.

In this sample, this clonotype turned up a few times. The rearrangement uses TRBV5-4 and TRBJ2-2; 11 bases fit TRBD2. The CDR3 sequence is 16 residues long. The V and J ends lost 0 bases and 7 bases, in that order; junction bases with no gene match: 5. Germline loops: CDR1 SGHNT, CDR2 YYREEE (reference sequence). In DNA form, the CDR3 reads TGTGCCAGCAGCTTGGGGCTAGCGGGGGGCGGCGGGGAGCTGTTTTTT. It specifies CASSLGLAGGGGELFF.

This clonotype came up a few times. The CDR3 coding sequence is TGTGCCAGCAACGATTGGGAAGGGGGGCGGGCAGATACGCAGTATTTT. This encodes CASNDWEGGRADTQYF. This sequence joins TRBV5-4 and TRBJ2-3; either TRBD1 or TRBD2 may fit D (6 bases each). The CDR3 totals 16 residues. In germline, CDR1 is SGHNT, CDR2 YYREEE (reference sequence). V was clipped by 6 bases and J by 4 bases, with 21 bases between them.

V is TRBV24-1 and J is TRBJ2-1, with unresolved D. The CDR3 is made up of 13 amino acids. CDR1 is KGHDR, CDR2 SFDVKD, per germline. Trimming stripped 7 bases from V and 1 base from J, with 7 bases between. This chain's CDR3 is CATRGKSYNEQFF. The CDR3 nucleotides are TGTGCCACCAGAGGGAAATCCTACAATGAGCAGTTCTTC.

This sequence joins TRBV19 and TRBJ2-3; possible D gene TRBD2, 7 bases. CDR3 length: 16 residues. V lost 3 bases to trimming and J lost 0 bases, with 13 bases between them. Germline lookup yields CDR1 LNHDA and CDR2 SQIVND (reference sequence). The CDR3 region has the DNA TGTGCCAGTAGTATTCCCCGGGGGGCTAGCACAGATACGCAGTATTTT. Translation: CASSIPRGASTDTQYF. The variable domain in full, with the rest retrieved from reference TRBV19 and TRBJ2-3, is DGGITQSPKYLFRKEGQNVTLSCEQNLNHDAMYWYRQDPGQGLRLIYYSQIVNDFQKGDIAEGYSVSREKKESFPLTVTSAQKNPTAFYLCASSIPRGASTDTQYFGPGTRLTVL.

In its sample, this clonotype ranks as medium-sized (0.01 to 0.1%). This chain uses TRBV6-4 with TRBJ1-2; no clear D gene. Between the trimmed V and J ends, which lost 2 bases and 1 base, there was a span of 11 bases. The germline CDR1 and CDR2 sequences are MRHNA and SNTAGT. The CDR3 sequence is 15 residues long. In DNA form, the CDR3 reads TGTGCCAGCAGTGACGCTTCTGGCAGTAACTATGGCTACACCTTC. It codes for CASSDASGSNYGYTF.

This clonotype was counted a few times. The V gene is TRBV28, the J gene TRBJ2-7, with D unclear. V lost 6 bases and J lost 0, with 9 bases in between. Per germline, CDR1 MDHEN and CDR2 SYDVKM. There are 13 residues in the CDR3. CDR3 sequence: CASREGPSYEQYV. The CDR3 region has the DNA TGTGCCAGCAGGGAAGGCCCCTCCTACGAGCAGTACGTC.

The chain couples TRBV5-6 to TRBJ2-7; 13 bases agree with TRBD2. V lost 8 bases, J lost 3 bases, and 14 bases stayed unmatched. The CDR3 is made up of 17 amino acids. Germline V gene data show CDR1 as SGHDT and CDR2 as YYEEEE. The CDR3 nucleotides read TGTGCCAGAAGGGATGGACTAGCGGGGGCCTTTTGCTACGAGCAGTACGTC. Protein product: CARRDGLAGAFCYEQYV.

The chain couples TRBV24-1 to TRBJ2-2, with D uncertain. This CDR3 contains 19 residues. V dropped 0 bases and J dropped 0 bases, with 16 bases sitting between them. Germline loops: CDR1 KGHDR, CDR2 SFDVKD. Written as DNA, the CDR3 is TGTGCCACCAGTGATTTGCAAGGCAGAGAATTTACGAACACCGGGGAGCTGTTTTTT. Residues: CATSDLQGREFTNTGELFF.

The genes are TRBV19 and TRBJ2-1; D gene ambiguous. The CDR3 runs 15 residues. CDR1 LNHDA and CDR2 SQIVND come from the germline V gene (reference sequence). V shed 0 bases and J shed 8 bases, with 14 bases lying between them. The CDR3 is CASSIDRAFVDEQFF. CDR3 nucleotides: TGTGCCAGTAGTATAGATAGGGCGTTTGTCGATGAGCAGTTCTTC.

This clonotype was observed a few times. The CDR3 DNA reads as TGTGCCAGCAGCTTGGAAAGAACCGGGGAGCTGTTTTTT. Amino acids: CASSLERTGELFF. The V and J genes are TRBV5-6 and TRBJ2-2; no clear D gene. Trimming shortened V by 0 bases and J by 5 bases, and 5 bases separated the two germline ends. The CDR3 has 13 amino acids. The V gene's germline CDR1 is SGHDT and CDR2 YYEEEE. Based on the CDR3 plus reference TRBV5-6 and TRBJ2-2, the full variable domain is DAGVTQSPTHLIKTRGQQVTLRCSPKSGHDTVSWYQQALGQGPQFIFQYYEEEERQRGNFPDRFSGHQFPNYSSELNVNALLLGDSALYLCASSLERTGELFFGEGSRLTVL.

Sample share makes this clonotype medium-sized. The V call is TRBV5-6, the J call TRBJ2-5; D could derive from TRBD1 or TRBD2 (5 bases each). CDR3 size: 12 residues. V dropped 4 bases and J dropped 5 bases, with 9 bases sitting between them. Germline V gives CDR1 SGHDT, CDR2 YYEEEE. In DNA, the CDR3 is TGTGCCAGCAGCCTATGGGACGAGACCCAGTACTTC. It is translated as CASSLWDETQYF.

This clonotype occurred a few times. V usage is TRBV19 and J usage is TRBJ2-3, with 10 bases aligning to TRBD1. The CDR3 length is 15 residues. Losses at the gene ends were 10 bases for V and 6 bases for J; bases not matched to a gene: 13. Germline lookup yields CDR1 LNHDA and CDR2 SQIVND (reference sequence). The DNA of the CDR3 is TGTGCCACCGCTGATGGACAGGGGGGTAAGGATACGCAGTATTTT. Translation: CATADGQGGKDTQYF.

This clonotype was detected a few times. The chain joins TRBV27 to TRBJ2-4; D uncertain. This CDR3 region has 15 residues. V was cut by 5 bases and J by 5 bases, with 16 bases left in between. Germline V lookup: CDR1 MNHEY, CDR2 SMNVEV (reference sequence). The CDR3: CASSPGGVRENIQYF. CDR3 coding DNA: TGTGCCAGCAGTCCAGGTGGGGTAAGGGAAAACATTCAGTACTTC.

The rearrangement links TRBV6-4 to TRBJ2-6; D perhaps matches TRBD1 (6 bases). V lost 10 bases, J lost 0 bases, and 13 bases lay in between. Germline assignment: CDR1 MRHNA and CDR2 SNTAGT. This CDR3 is 15 amino acids long. The CDR3 nucleotides read TGTGCCACATCAACAGGGTCCTCTGGGGCCAACGTCCTGACTTTC. It encodes CATSTGSSGANVLTF.

This clonotype is classed as medium-sized. CDR3 nucleotides: TGTGCCAGTAGTCCGGACAGGGACAATTCACCCCTCCACTTT. Translated, it gives CASSPDRDNSPLHF. The chain links TRBV19 to TRBJ1-6; 8 bases agree with TRBD1. Trimming cost V 5 bases and J 7 bases; bases outside gene matches: 4. The CDR3 is 14 amino acids. Germline V gene sequence: CDR1 LNHDA, CDR2 SQIVND (reference sequence).

The CDR3 spells CSASYTAWGEQYF. The CDR3 DNA sequence: TGCAGTGCTAGTTATACAGCCTGGGGCGAGCAGTACTTC. The chain joins TRBV20-1 to TRBJ2-7; D is undetermined. The V end was cut by 3 bases, the J end by 6 bases, with 15 bases between. Germline V lookup: CDR1 DFQATT, CDR2 SNEGSKA (reference sequence). The CDR3 consists of 13 residues.

This clonotype was seen a handful of times. The V call is TRBV6-2 or TRBV6-3, the J call TRBJ2-3; 10 bases agree with TRBD1. The V gene end was trimmed by 8 bases and the J gene end by 3 bases; junction bases not matched to a gene: 8. The CDR3 contains 15 residues. From germline, CDR1 is MNHEY and CDR2 SVGEGT. The CDR3 DNA follows: TGTGCCAGCCGATACTCGGGACAGGGGACAGATACGCAGTATTTT. Encoded protein: CASRYSGQGTDTQYF.

This clonotype was seen only a few times. This chain connects TRBV10-3 to TRBJ1-1; 7 bases fit TRBD1. V dropped 4 bases and J dropped 5; count of bases not matched to a gene: 7. From germline, CDR1 is ENHRY and CDR2 SYGVKD. This CDR3 has 14 residues. CDR3 bases: TGTGCCATCAGTGTCGCAGGGGGTCGAACTGAAGCTTTCTTT. Its protein is CAISVAGGRTEAFF.